This TCR beta chain was captured by sequencing in a study of graft-versus-host responses after intestinal transplantation. Study observations and caveats: After transplant, early declines in HvG clones were associated with peak levels of circulating GvH clones.

About this clone: Its antigen is unidentified.

Germline-derived CDR1 and CDR2 are KGHSH and LQKENI. V lost 3 bases and J lost 8; bases outside the gene matches: 3. The CDR3 is made up of 13 amino acids. Assay: immunoSEQ multiplex PCR; the TCRdb copy retains only in-frame clones and omits some. The table includes fewer than 50,000 clones, roughly 83% detected once. The receptor was derived from a human donor who was the organ donor for an intestinal transplant. The rearrangement joins TRBV18 to TRBJ1-4; 7 bases line up with TRBD1. Sequenced here: unstimulated CD4+ T cells sorted from spleen or lymph node cells, sampled before transplant. For the CDR3, the DNA is TGTGCCAGCTCACCGGGACAGAGCGAAAAACTGTTTTTT. Amino acid sequence: CASSPGQSEKLFF.